The subject of this entry is one TCR beta chain. Per germline, CDR1 MGHDK and CDR2 SYGVNS. The CDR3 covers 17 residues. After removal of 0 bases from V and 1 base from J, the junction contained 4 bases not matched to a gene. Authors' processing steps: Estimates of nucleated cell counts were drawn from the amplification of reference gene primers. Clones were read by immunoSEQ multiplex PCR, and TCRdb kept only the in-frame ones, dropping some. V, J and clone size are taken as reported in that table, and D and trimming were inferred from the DNA itself. There are thousands of clones in the sample; 86% occur only once, and approximately 7.6% lies in the top ten. The data were obtained in a study of blood T cell repertoires in COVID-19. Study background: Spain, Italy and the United States supplied samples that represented acute and convalescent COVID-19. PBMCs, B-cell-depleted T cells, or T cells provided the cDNA or gDNA that made up the material.

The sequence was collected from a human donor with active COVID-19. The donor label of this sample is uncertain. The sequencing input was peripheral blood. The rearrangement links TRBV25-1 to TRBJ2-2; 8 nucleotides line up with TRBD1. The CDR3 DNA sequence: TGTGCCAGCAGTGAATACCTGGGACAGGTGAACACCGGGGAGCTGTTTTTT. Protein product: CASSEYLGQVNTGELFF.